This entry features one T cell receptor (beta chain) sequence. Antigen: not known. The table came from immunoSEQ multiplex PCR; TCRdb's copy has only in-frame clones and leaves some out. The profile shows some 40,000 clones, 73% of them singletons. The data were obtained in a study of vaccination effects on CD4 cells after COVID-19. Overall study: Two recovered convalescent patients were sampled 16 days and one week pre-vaccination.

The CDR3 totals 13 residues. Trimming removed 3 bases from V and 3 bases from J, with 8 bases in between. The germline V gene has CDR1 SGHDN and CDR2 FVKESK. Peptide-pool stimulation followed by sequencing identified expanded antigen-specific CD4+ clonotypes in the ViraFEST assay. Upon completion of 10 to 11 days in culture, CD4+ T cells were isolated. Documented for the person is a PCR-confirmed SARS-CoV-2 infection occurring between March and December 2020. Half of the medium was exchanged for IL-2 medium on both days 3 and 7. General study points: Mainly new vaccine-induced clones made up the post-vaccine spike-reactive clones in convalescents.

The J gene is TRBJ1-2, the V gene TRBV14; D not certain. The sequencing here drew on CD4+ T cells from PBMCs cultured with a peptide pool, taken before COVID-19 vaccination. This receptor was taken from a human donor who had a prior SARS-CoV-2 infection. Here the CDR3 DNA reads TGTGCCAGCAGCCAGGCCAGGTACTATGGCTACACCTTC. The encoded protein is CASSQARYYGYTF.